A single sample is the source of the 27 T cell receptor beta chains below, sequenced in a study of shared clonotypes between healthy human individuals. Generated by immunoSEQ multiplex PCR, the TCRdb table keeps only in-frame clones and is missing some. The sample lists 2 million to 2.5 million clones, around 93% occurring once. The specimen was naive CD4+ T cells from PBMCs. Subset noted: CD45RA+ positively selected. These receptors were taken from a man aged 18 to 29 in good health. Some clones in this sample may be carry-over from other donors' samples.

The V call is TRBV28, the J call TRBJ2-1, with D possibly being TRBD2 (6 bases). The CDR3 has 14 amino acids. Between the trimmed V and J ends, which lost 6 bases and 1 base, there was a span of 10 bases. Germline V gives CDR1 MDHEN, CDR2 SYDVKM. In nucleotides, the CDR3 is TGTGCCAGCAGGGGTAGCGGTTCCTACAATGAGCAGTTCTTC. The encoded protein is CASRGSGSYNEQFF.

J is TRBJ2-1 and V is TRBV7-9, with 10 bases fitting TRBD2. Germline lookup yields CDR1 SEHNR and CDR2 FQNEAQ (reference sequence). CDR3 length: 17 amino acids. J gave up 2 bases and V 4 bases, and 8 bases lay outside the gene matches. The CDR3 DNA sequence: TGTGCCAGCAGCTCCCTGGGTCTAGCGGGAGCCTACAATGAGCAGTTCTTC. Amino acid sequence: CASSSLGLAGAYNEQFF.

To note about this clone: A read error may account for a junction end that differs from germline. The V call is TRBV27, the J call TRBJ1-4; 7 nucleotides align to TRBD1. This CDR3 has 13 amino acids. Germline V CDR1 and CDR2: MNHEY, SMNVEV (reference sequence). The CDR3 loop reads CASSSQGGIASVF. For the CDR3, the DNA is TGTGCCAGCAGTTCCCAGGGGGGGATCGCATCCGTCTTT.

The chain couples TRBV5-1 to TRBJ1-1, with D perhaps TRBD1 (5 bases). There are 14 residues in the CDR3. Germline-derived CDR1 and CDR2 are SGHRS and YFSETQ. V was shortened by 0 bases and J by 4 bases, with 10 bases between the two germline ends. CDR3 region: CASSLAVRGTEAFF. In DNA, the CDR3 is TGCGCCAGCAGCTTGGCCGTGAGGGGCACTGAAGCTTTCTTT.

This chain joins TRBV28 and TRBJ2-2, with D perhaps matching TRBD2 (6 bases). This CDR3 has 13 residues. CDR1 MDHEN and CDR2 SYDVKM come from the germline V gene. Trimming shortened V by 3 bases and J by 7 bases, and 9 bases separated the two germline ends. The CDR3 DNA follows: TGTGCCAGCAGTTTGAGTAGCGGCGGGGAGCTGTTTTTT. Translation: CASSLSSGGELFF.

This chain links TRBV5-1 with TRBJ2-7, with a possible D match to TRBD1 (5 bases). The germline CDR1 and CDR2 sequences are SGHRS and YFSETQ. V was trimmed by 2 bases and J by 2 bases, leaving 17 bases between them. The CDR3 loop spans 16 amino acids. The CDR3 is CASSFPPDRATYEQYF. As DNA, the CDR3 is TGCGCCAGCAGCTTTCCCCCAGACAGAGCTACCTACGAGCAGTACTTC.

This chain links TRBV9 with TRBJ1-1; a possible D gene is TRBD1 (6 bases). Per the germline V gene, CDR1 is SGDLS and CDR2 is YYNGEE. The CDR3 is 16 residues long. V lost 0 bases to trimming and J lost 5 bases, with 17 bases between them. The CDR3 is CASSVGPRVGQTEAFF. The CDR3 DNA is TGTGCCAGCAGCGTAGGACCTCGTGTCGGACAGACTGAAGCTTTCTTT.

The J gene is TRBJ2-7, the V gene TRBV28; 11 nucleotides align to TRBD1. In germline, CDR1 is MDHEN, CDR2 SYDVKM. V was pared by 5 bases and J by 3 bases, with 6 bases of the junction left unmatched. The CDR3 totals 15 residues. As DNA, the CDR3 is TGTGCCAGCAGTATACGGGACAGGGGGAGCTACGAGCAGTACTTC. As protein: CASSIRDRGSYEQYF.

Turning to this clone: Other DNA sequences in this sample translate to the same CDR3. J is TRBJ1-2 and V is TRBV5-4; D is undetermined. V lost 0 bases to trimming and J lost 0 bases, with 6 bases between them. This CDR3 region has 14 residues. Per germline, CDR1 SGHNT and CDR2 YYREEE (reference sequence). CDR3 residues: CASSLVGANYGYTF. The DNA of the CDR3 is TGTGCCAGCAGCTTGGTTGGGGCTAACTATGGCTACACCTTC.

CDR3 residues: CASSLTSGRTSTDTQYF. CDR3 coding DNA: TGTGCCAGCAGCTTGACTAGCGGGAGAACTAGCACAGATACGCAGTATTTT. This rearrangement joins TRBV7-2 to TRBJ2-3; the match to TRBD2 covers 12 bases. CDR3 size: 17 residues. Unmatched junction bases numbered 4, after V lost 3 bases and J lost 0 bases. Germline V gives CDR1 SGHTA, CDR2 FQGNSA.

This clone occurred a few times. V is TRBV4-1 and J is TRBJ1-2, with D tentatively TRBD1 (5 bases). The CDR3 runs to 15 residues. CDR1 and CDR2 from the germline V gene are MGHRA and YSYEKL. Trimming took off 3 bases at V and 5 bases at J, with 16 bases between the two ends. For the CDR3, the DNA is TGCGCCAGCAGCCAGACCGGGACCCGTTCTTATGGCTACACCTTC. Translating it yields CASSQTGTRSYGYTF.

The chain carries TRBV2 and TRBJ1-5; perhaps TRBD1 as D (6 bases). The CDR3 sequence is 15 residues long. Between the trimmed V and J ends, which lost 5 bases and 1 base, there was a span of 12 bases. The germline CDR1 and CDR2 sequences are SNHLY and FYNNEI. The chain's CDR3 is CASSLGGGSNQPQHF. Here the CDR3 DNA reads TGTGCCAGCAGTCTTGGGGGGGGCAGCAATCAGCCCCAGCATTTT. The full variable domain, its missing parts supplied by reference TRBV2 and TRBJ1-5, is EPEVTQTPSHQVTQMGQEVILRCVPISNHLYFYWYRQILGQKVEFLVSFYNNEISEKSEIFDDQFSVERPDGSNFTLKIRSTKLEDSAMYFCASSLGGGSNQPQHFGDGTRLSIL.

The gene calls are TRBV27 and TRBJ2-7; D is perhaps TRBD1 or TRBD2 (5 bases each). The germline V and J ends were trimmed by 1 base and 2 bases, with 9 bases remaining between them. Germline CDR1 reads MNHEY; CDR2 reads SMNVEV (reference sequence). The CDR3 is 14 amino acids. CDR3 protein: CASSLYGTTYEQYF. CDR3 in DNA: TGTGCCAGCAGTTTATACGGGACCACCTACGAGCAGTACTTC.

This rearrangement joins TRBV27 to TRBJ1-1; D possibly corresponds to TRBD1 (5 bases). V was trimmed by 3 bases and J by 4 bases, leaving 9 bases between them. This CDR3 is 13 amino acids long. Looked up from germline, CDR1 is MNHEY and CDR2 is SMNVEV (reference sequence). CDR3 loop: CASSLGRATEAFF. Here the CDR3 DNA reads TGTGCCAGCAGTTTGGGCAGGGCCACTGAAGCTTTCTTT.

This clone was seen once. V is TRBV7-9 and J is TRBJ2-1; the D gene is possibly TRBD2 (5 bases). Germline-derived CDR1 and CDR2 are SEHNR and FQNEAQ (reference sequence). The ends were cut back, 4 bases at V and 3 bases at J, with 16 bases in the middle. CDR3 size: 16 residues. The CDR3 region has the DNA TGTGCCAGCAGCTCCCAGGCTAGCTTACTCTACAATGAGCAGTTCTTC. Translating it yields CASSSQASLLYNEQFF.

In this sample, this clone turned up once. The chain links TRBV29-1 to TRBJ1-1; 8 bases are a match to TRBD1. The CDR3 is 17 amino acids. Trimming cost V 2 bases and J 3 bases; bases outside gene matches: 14. The germline CDR1 and CDR2 sequences are SQVTM and ANQGSEA. The CDR3 DNA reads TGCAGCGTTGAAAAGGACAGGGAGGTTTTTTGGGACACTGAAGCTTTCTTT. The encoded protein is CSVEKDREVFWDTEAFF.

This chain connects TRBV5-1 to TRBJ1-3, with a possible D match to TRBD1 (6 bases). Germline assignment: CDR1 SGHRS and CDR2 YFSETQ. The CDR3 has 13 amino acids. V was trimmed by 4 bases and J by 3 bases, leaving 8 bases between them. For the CDR3, the DNA is TGCGCCAGCAGCACGGACAGTGGAAACACCATATATTTT. Its translation: CASSTDSGNTIYF.

The rearrangement links TRBV6-4 to TRBJ2-7; 10 bases are shared with TRBD1. Germline values: CDR1 MRHNA, CDR2 SNTAGT. The CDR3 is 17 amino acids. Trimming removed 3 bases from V and 5 bases from J; junction bases left unmatched: 13. CDR3 nucleotide sequence: TGTGCCAGCAGTGATAGGCGGCCTGGGACAGGGGTCGACGAGCAGTACTTC. Residues: CASSDRRPGTGVDEQYF.

This chain connects TRBV7-2 to TRBJ2-3, with 15 bases matching TRBD2. The CDR3 length is 16 residues. The ends lost 5 bases at V and 4 bases at J; junction bases unmatched: 4. Germline values: CDR1 SGHTA, CDR2 FQGNSA. In DNA, the CDR3 is TGTGCCAGCAGCGCCGGACTAGCGGGAGGGTCAGATACGCAGTATTTT. It specifies CASSAGLAGGSDTQYF.

V usage is TRBV6-5 and J usage is TRBJ1-1; D ambiguous. Germline V CDR1 and CDR2: MNHEY, SVGAGI. V gave up 0 bases and J gave up 1 base, with 9 bases separating them. The length of the CDR3 is 15 residues. The CDR3 region is CASSYSGVANTEAFF. The CDR3 DNA reads as TGTGCCAGCAGTTACTCTGGGGTGGCGAACACTGAAGCTTTCTTT.

The rearrangement joins TRBV28 to TRBJ2-5; no clear D. Trimming took 8 bases from V and 5 from J, leaving 12 bases between them. Germline CDR1 and CDR2: MDHEN and SYDVKM. This CDR3 comprises 12 residues. The CDR3 loop reads CASGVGRETQYF. The CDR3 DNA reads as TGTGCCAGCGGGGTCGGGCGGGAGACCCAGTACTTC. The full variable domain, rest sourced from reference TRBV28 and TRBJ2-5, is DVKVTQSSRYLVKRTGEKVFLECVQDMDHENMFWYRQDPGLGLRLIYFSYDVKMKEKGDIPEGYSVSREKKERFSLILESASTNQTSMYLCASGVGRETQYFGPGTRLLVL.

The rearrangement joins TRBV19 to TRBJ2-2, with 14 bases that match TRBD2. The CDR3 is made up of 16 amino acids. From germline, CDR1 is LNHDA and CDR2 SQIVND (reference sequence). DNA for the CDR3: TGTGCAAGTCTAGGACTAGCGGGAGGTCGCACCGGGGAGCTGTTTTTT. As protein: CASLGLAGGRTGELFF.

This rearrangement joins TRBV5-1 to TRBJ2-7; 9 positions agree with TRBD1. V shed 4 bases and J 5 bases; nucleotides not matched to a gene: 34. The CDR3 is 23 residues long. CDR1 and CDR2 from the germline V gene are SGHRS and YFSETQ. The CDR3 sequence is CASSPENIKPGQGYSLYVHEQYF. Written as DNA, the CDR3 is TGCGCCAGCAGCCCAGAAAACATTAAACCGGGACAGGGATATAGTTTGTATGTCCACGAGCAGTACTTC. Variable domain in full (rest from reference TRBV5-1 and TRBJ2-7): KAGVTQTPRYLIKTRGQQVTLSCSPISGHRSVSWYQQTPGQGLQFLFEYFSETQRNKGNFPGRFSGRQFSNSRSEMNVSTLELGDSALYLCASSPENIKPGQGYSLYVHEQYFGPGTRLTVT.

The rearrangement joins TRBV25-1 to TRBJ2-1; 8 bases line up with TRBD2. Per the germline V gene, CDR1 is MGHDK and CDR2 is SYGVNS. Losses at the gene ends were 6 bases for V and 5 bases for J; bases not matched to a gene: 15. This CDR3 has 17 residues. CDR3 coding DNA: TGTGCCAGCAGCCCGATGGCCAGGGCTAGCGGGCACAATGAGCAGTTCTTC. This translates into CASSPMARASGHNEQFF. Full variable domain (remainder filled in from reference TRBV25-1 and TRBJ2-1): EADIYQTPRYLVIGTGKKITLECSQTMGHDKMYWYQQDPGMELHLIHYSYGVNSTEKGDLSSESTVSRIRTEHFPLTLESARPSHTSQYLCASSPMARASGHNEQFFGPGTRLTVL.

As regards this clone: Other nucleotide sequences in the sample specify the same CDR3. The V gene is TRBV5-4, the J gene TRBJ1-1; D is possibly TRBD1 (5 bases). V dropped 4 bases and J dropped 1 base, with 8 bases sitting between them. The CDR3 sequence is 13 residues long. Germline V lookup: CDR1 SGHNT, CDR2 YYREEE (reference sequence). This CDR3 reads CASSRGGNTEAFF. CDR3 in DNA: TGTGCCAGCAGCAGGGGCGGGAACACTGAAGCTTTCTTT.

This clone was observed once. The chain combines TRBV2 with TRBJ1-5; a weak D match, TRBD1 (5 bases). There are 15 residues in the CDR3. With 5 bases removed from V and 0 bases from J, the gap between germline ends came to 11 bases. The V gene's germline CDR1 is SNHLY and CDR2 FYNNEI. Here the CDR3 DNA reads TGTGCCAGCAGTCCGGGACCGAGTAGCAATCAGCCCCAGCATTTT. It is translated as CASSPGPSSNQPQHF.

The V call is TRBV11-2, the J call TRBJ2-3; no firm D call. CDR1 and CDR2 from the germline V gene are SGHAT and FQNNGV. The CDR3 runs 14 residues. V was clipped by 4 bases and J by 3 bases, with 11 bases between them. In DNA form, the CDR3 reads TGTGCCAGCAGCTCCGATAGATGGACAGATACGCAGTATTTT. This codes for CASSSDRWTDTQYF.